This T cell receptor beta chain was documented in a study of OX40 agonist ivuxolimab in advanced cancers. In the study overall: Intravenous ivuxolimab at 0.01 to 10 mg/kg was given to patients every 2 weeks. About 42% of patients had received prior checkpoint inhibitor therapy. Findings and limits, study-wide: Both blood CD4+ and CD8+ T cells showed clonal growth by week 6 at 0.1 to 3.0 mg/kg.

Comment on this clone: Its antigen is still unknown. At one end, the junction sequence differs from germline, possibly due to a read error.

Germline V lookup: CDR1 SSHAT, CDR2 FNYEAQ (reference sequence). This CDR3 has 13 residues. Autoimmune disease history or systemic immunosuppression disqualified patients. The assay was immunoSEQ multiplex PCR, and TCRdb's table has in-frame clones only and misses some. Of tens of thousands of clones in the sample, 85% were seen once. This chain uses TRBV7-7 with TRBJ2-7; D gene ambiguous. This TCR came from an adult with an advanced solid tumor such as melanoma, head and neck, liver or kidney cancer. Here the sequenced sample was CD4+ or CD8+ T cells sorted from blood, taken in a trial of the OX40 agonist ivuxolimab. The CDR3 bases are TGTGCTAGCAGCTTAGACTCTATAACTGAGCAGTACTTC. Protein: CASSLDSITEQYF.